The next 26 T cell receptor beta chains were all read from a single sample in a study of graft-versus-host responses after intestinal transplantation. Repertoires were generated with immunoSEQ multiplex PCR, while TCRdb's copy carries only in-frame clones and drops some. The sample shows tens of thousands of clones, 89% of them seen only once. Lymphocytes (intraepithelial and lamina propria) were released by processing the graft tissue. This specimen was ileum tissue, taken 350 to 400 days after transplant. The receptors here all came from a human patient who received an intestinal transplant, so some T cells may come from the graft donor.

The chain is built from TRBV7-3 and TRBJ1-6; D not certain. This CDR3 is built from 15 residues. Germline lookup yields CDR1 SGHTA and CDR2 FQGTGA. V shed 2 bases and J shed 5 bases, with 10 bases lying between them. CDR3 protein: CASSLLPANNSPLHF. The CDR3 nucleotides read TGTGCCAGCAGCTTATTGCCAGCGAATAATTCACCCCTCCACTTT.

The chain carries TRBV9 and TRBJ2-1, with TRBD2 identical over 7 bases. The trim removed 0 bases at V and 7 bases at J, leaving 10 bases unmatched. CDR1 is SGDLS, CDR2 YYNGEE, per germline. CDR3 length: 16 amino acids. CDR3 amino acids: CASSVEGGPSRNEQFF. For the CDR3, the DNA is TGTGCCAGCAGCGTAGAGGGAGGGCCAAGTAGGAATGAGCAGTTCTTC.

The CDR3: CASSFTSGNTGELFF. The CDR3 DNA is TGTGCCAGCAGCTTTACTAGCGGTAACACCGGGGAGCTGTTTTTT. The chain uses TRBV11-3 and TRBJ2-2; 8 nucleotides agree with TRBD2. The CDR3 length is 15 residues. In germline, CDR1 is SGHNT, CDR2 YENEEA. The V and J ends lost 3 bases and 2 bases, in that order; junction bases with no gene match: 2. Drawing the rest from reference TRBV11-3 and TRBJ2-2, the complete variable domain is EAGVVQSPRYKIIEKKQPVAFWCNPISGHNTLYWYLQNLGQGPELLIRYENEEAVDDSQLPKDRFSAERLKGVDSTLKIQPAELGDSAVYLCASSFTSGNTGELFFGEGSRLTVL.

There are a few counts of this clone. CDR3 nucleotides: TGCGCCAGCAGCTTGGGGGAGATTTACGAGCAGTACTTC. Its translation is CASSLGEIYEQYF. The chain recombines TRBV5-1 with TRBJ2-7; perhaps TRBD2 as D (5 bases). There are 13 residues in the CDR3. Germline CDR1 and CDR2: SGHRS and YFSETQ. V lost 0 bases, J lost 4 bases, and 8 bases lay in between.

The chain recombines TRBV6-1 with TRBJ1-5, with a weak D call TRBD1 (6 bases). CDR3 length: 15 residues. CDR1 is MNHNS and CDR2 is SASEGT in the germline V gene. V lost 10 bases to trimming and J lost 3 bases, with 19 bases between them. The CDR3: CATRGGTGLNQPQHF. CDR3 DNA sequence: TGTGCCACCCGGGGGGGCACAGGGCTCAATCAGCCCCAGCATTTT.

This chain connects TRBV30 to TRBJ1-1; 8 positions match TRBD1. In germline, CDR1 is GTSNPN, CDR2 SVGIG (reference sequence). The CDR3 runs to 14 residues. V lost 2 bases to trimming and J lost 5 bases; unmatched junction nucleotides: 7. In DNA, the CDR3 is TGTGCCTGGAGTAATACAGGACAGGGAACTGAAGCTTTCTTT. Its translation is CAWSNTGQGTEAFF. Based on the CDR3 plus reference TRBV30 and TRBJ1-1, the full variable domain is SQTIHQWPATLVQPVGSPLSLECTVEGTSNPNLYWYRQAAGRGLQLLFYSVGIGQISSEVPQNLSASRPQDRQFILSSKKLLLSDSGFYLCAWSNTGQGTEAFFGQGTRLTVV.

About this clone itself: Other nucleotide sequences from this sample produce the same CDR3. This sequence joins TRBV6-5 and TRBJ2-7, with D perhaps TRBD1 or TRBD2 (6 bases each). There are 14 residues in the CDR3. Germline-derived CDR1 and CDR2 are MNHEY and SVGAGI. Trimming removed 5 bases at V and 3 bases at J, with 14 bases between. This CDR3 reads CASSLRGTSYEQYF. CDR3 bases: TGTGCCAGCAGTCTACGCGGGACAAGCTACGAGCAGTACTTC.

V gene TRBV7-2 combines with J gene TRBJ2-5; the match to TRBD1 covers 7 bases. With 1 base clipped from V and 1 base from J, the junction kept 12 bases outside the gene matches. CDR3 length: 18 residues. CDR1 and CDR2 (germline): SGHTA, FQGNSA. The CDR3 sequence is CASSLEGGAESIQETQYF. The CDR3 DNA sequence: TGTGCCAGCAGCTTAGAAGGGGGCGCGGAGTCAATCCAAGAGACCCAGTACTTC.

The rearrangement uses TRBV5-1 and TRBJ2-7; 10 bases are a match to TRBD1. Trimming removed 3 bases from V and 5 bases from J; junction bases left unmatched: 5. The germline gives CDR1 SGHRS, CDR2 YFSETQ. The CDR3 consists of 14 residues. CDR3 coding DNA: TGCGCCAGCAGCTCCGGGACAGGGGAAGACGAGCAGTACTTC. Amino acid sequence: CASSSGTGEDEQYF.

CDR3 in amino acids: CASSKTSGPYNEQFF. In DNA, the CDR3 is TGTGCCAGCAGTAAGACTAGCGGACCGTACAATGAGCAGTTCTTC. The chain carries TRBV6-5 and TRBJ2-1, with TRBD2 matching 9 bases. J was trimmed by 4 bases and V by 5 bases; bases with no gene match: 6. Germline V lookup: CDR1 MNHEY, CDR2 SVGAGI. CDR3 size: 15 residues.

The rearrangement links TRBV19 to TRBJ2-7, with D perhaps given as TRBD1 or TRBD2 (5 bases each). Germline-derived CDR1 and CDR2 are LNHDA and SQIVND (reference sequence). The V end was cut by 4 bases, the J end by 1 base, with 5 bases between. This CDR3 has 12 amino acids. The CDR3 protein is CASSRGSYEQYF. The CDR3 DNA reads TGTGCCAGTAGTAGGGGGTCCTACGAGCAGTACTTC.

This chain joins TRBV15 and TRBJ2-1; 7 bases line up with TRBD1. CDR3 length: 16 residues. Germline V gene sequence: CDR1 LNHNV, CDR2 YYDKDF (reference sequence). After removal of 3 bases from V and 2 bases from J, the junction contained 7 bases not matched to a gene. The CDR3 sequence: CATSRSDRAPYNEQFF. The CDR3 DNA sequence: TGTGCCACCAGCAGGTCCGACAGGGCCCCCTACAATGAGCAGTTCTTC.

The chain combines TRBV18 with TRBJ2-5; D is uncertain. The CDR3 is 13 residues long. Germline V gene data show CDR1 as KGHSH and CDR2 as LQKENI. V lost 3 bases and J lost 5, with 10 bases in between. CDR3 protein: CASSPETAETQYF. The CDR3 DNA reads TGTGCCAGCTCACCGGAAACGGCGGAGACCCAGTACTTC.

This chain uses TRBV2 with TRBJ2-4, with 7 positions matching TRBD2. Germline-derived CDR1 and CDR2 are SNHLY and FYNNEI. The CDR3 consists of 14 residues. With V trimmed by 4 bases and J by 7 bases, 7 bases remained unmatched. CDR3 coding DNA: TGTGCCAGCAGTGTCGGTCTAGCGGAGAACATTCAGTACTTC. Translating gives CASSVGLAENIQYF.

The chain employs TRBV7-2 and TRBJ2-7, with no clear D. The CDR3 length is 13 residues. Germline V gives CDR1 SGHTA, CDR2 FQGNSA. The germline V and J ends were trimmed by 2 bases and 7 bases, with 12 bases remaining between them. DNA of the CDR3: TGTGCCAGCAGCTTAAACCTGTTGGGAGAGCAGTACTTC. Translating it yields CASSLNLLGEQYF.

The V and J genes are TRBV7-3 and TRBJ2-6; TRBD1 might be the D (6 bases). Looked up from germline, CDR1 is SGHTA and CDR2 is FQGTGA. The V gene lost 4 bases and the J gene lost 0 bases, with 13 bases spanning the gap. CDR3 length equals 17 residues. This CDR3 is CASSSTPGVSGANVLTF. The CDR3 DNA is TGTGCCAGCAGCTCCACCCCAGGGGTCTCTGGGGCCAACGTCCTGACTTTC.

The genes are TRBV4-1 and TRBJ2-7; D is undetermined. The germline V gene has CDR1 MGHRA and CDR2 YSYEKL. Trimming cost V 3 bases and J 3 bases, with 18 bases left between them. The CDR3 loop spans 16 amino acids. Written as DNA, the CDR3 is TGCGCCAGCAGCCACCTACAGAGACCCCACTTCTACGAGCAGTACTTC. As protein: CASSHLQRPHFYEQYF.

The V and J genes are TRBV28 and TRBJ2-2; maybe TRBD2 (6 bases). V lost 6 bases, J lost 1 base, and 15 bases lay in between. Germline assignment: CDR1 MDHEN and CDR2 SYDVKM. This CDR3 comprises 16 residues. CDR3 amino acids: CASRFDSGVNTGELFF. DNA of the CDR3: TGTGCCAGCAGGTTCGATAGCGGAGTGAACACCGGGGAGCTGTTTTTT.

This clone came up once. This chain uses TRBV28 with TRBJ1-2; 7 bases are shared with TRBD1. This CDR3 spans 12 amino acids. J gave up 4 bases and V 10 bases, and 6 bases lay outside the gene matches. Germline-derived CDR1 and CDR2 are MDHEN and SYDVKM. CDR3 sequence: CATRGTAYGYTF. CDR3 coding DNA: TGTGCCACCCGCGGGACAGCCTATGGCTACACCTTC.

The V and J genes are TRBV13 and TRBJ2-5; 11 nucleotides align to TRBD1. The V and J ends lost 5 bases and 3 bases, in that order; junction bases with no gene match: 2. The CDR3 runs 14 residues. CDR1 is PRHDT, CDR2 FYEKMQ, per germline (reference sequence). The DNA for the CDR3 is TGTGCCAGCAGCCGGACAGGGGGCGAAGAGACCCAGTACTTC. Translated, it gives CASSRTGGEETQYF.

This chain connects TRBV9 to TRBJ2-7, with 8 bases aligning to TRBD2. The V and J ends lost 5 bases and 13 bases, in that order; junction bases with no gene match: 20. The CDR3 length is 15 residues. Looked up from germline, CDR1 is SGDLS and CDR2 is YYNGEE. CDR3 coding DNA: TGTGCCAGCAGTGAATCCGGGACTAGTCGGGGTTCAGTATACTTC. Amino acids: CASSESGTSRGSVYF. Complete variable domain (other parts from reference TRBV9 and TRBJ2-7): DSGVTQTPKHLITATGQRVTLRCSPRSGDLSVYWYQQSLDQGLQFLIQYYNGEERAKGNILERFSAQQFPDLHSELNLSSLELGDSALYFCASSESGTSRGSVYFGPGTRLTVT.

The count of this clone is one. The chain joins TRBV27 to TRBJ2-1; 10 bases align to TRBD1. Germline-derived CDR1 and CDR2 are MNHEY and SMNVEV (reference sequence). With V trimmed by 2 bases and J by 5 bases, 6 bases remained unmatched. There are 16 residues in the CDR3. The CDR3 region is CASSLLGTGENNEQFF. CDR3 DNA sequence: TGTGCCAGCAGTTTACTAGGGACAGGGGAAAACAATGAGCAGTTCTTC.

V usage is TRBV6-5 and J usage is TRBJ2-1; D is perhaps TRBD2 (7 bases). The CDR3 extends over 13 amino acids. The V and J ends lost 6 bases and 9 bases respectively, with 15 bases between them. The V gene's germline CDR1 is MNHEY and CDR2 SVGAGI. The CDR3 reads CASSGGHDSEQFF. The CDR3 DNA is TGTGCCAGCAGCGGGGGGCACGACAGTGAGCAGTTCTTC.

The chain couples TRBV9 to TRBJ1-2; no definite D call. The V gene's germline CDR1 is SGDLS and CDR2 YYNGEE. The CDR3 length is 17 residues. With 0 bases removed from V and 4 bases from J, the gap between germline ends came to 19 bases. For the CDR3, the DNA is TGTGCCAGCAGCGTAGGACATGAACCTAGAGGATTCTATGGCTACACCTTC. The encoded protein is CASSVGHEPRGFYGYTF.

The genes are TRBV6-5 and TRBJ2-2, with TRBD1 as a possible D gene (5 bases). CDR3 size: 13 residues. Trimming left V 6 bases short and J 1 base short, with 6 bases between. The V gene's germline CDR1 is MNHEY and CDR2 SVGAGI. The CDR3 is CASRTENTGELFF. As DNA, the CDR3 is TGTGCCAGCAGGACAGAGAACACCGGGGAGCTGTTTTTT.

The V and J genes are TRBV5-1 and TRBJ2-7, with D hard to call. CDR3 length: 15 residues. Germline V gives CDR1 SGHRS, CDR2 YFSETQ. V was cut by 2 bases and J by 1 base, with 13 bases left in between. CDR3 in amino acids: CASSFLAWGSYEQYF. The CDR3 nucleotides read TGCGCCAGCAGCTTCTTGGCTTGGGGTTCCTACGAGCAGTACTTC.